Presented here are 32 T cell receptor beta chains from one specimen sequenced in a study of identical twins. TCRdb reprocessed the 5' RACE reads via MiXCR and lists one record per CDR3 protein. The sample has 1.5 million or so distinct CDR3 sequences, about 30% seen once. The sequencing input was cord blood. These TCRs come from a newborn girl in good health.

The chain is built from TRBV2 and TRBJ1-4, with unresolved D. The CDR3 has 16 residues. Trimming left V 8 bases short and J 2 bases short, with 18 bases between. Germline V gene data show CDR1 as SNHLY and CDR2 as FYNNEI. CDR3 in DNA: TGTGCCAGCTTTTGGGAAGGGCGAACCACTAATGAAAAACTGTTTTTT. Its protein product is CASFWEGRTTNEKLFF.

This clonotype was detected only a few times. The chain is built from TRBV4-2 and TRBJ2-7; D call uncertain. There are 12 residues in the CDR3. CDR1 is LGHNA, CDR2 YNFKEQ, per germline. The V gene lost 0 bases and the J gene lost 5 bases, with 5 bases spanning the gap. This chain's CDR3 is CASSQDTHEQYF. For the CDR3, the DNA is TGTGCCAGCAGCCAAGATACCCACGAGCAGTACTTC.

The chain combines TRBV5-4 with TRBJ2-2, with D perhaps being TRBD1 or TRBD2 (5 bases each). V was clipped by 4 bases and J by 6 bases, with 22 bases between them. Germline assignment: CDR1 SGHNT and CDR2 YYREEE (reference sequence). This CDR3 has 17 residues. As DNA, the CDR3 is TGTGCCAGCAGCCCAAAGGGGCCGGGGTCGATAGCCGGGGAGCTGTTTTTT. It yields the protein CASSPKGPGSIAGELFF.

The chain combines TRBV9 with TRBJ2-7; TRBD1 matches 9 bases. The end of the DNA is better explained by TRBJ2-5, so the J call may be wrong. The V gene's germline CDR1 is SGDLS and CDR2 YYNGEE. This CDR3 contains 16 residues. In DNA form, the CDR3 reads TGTGCCAGCAGCGTAGCAGGACAGGGGCCTTCTGTGACCCAGTACTTC. Translating it yields CASSVAGQGPSVTQYF.

The table lists this clonotype with a few counts. CDR3 DNA: TGTGCCAGCAGCCAAGATCCGGACCTTCACGGAGAGACCCAGTACTTC. Protein sequence: CASSQDPDLHGETQYF. The rearrangement joins TRBV3-1 to TRBJ2-5; unclear D gene. Germline lookup yields CDR1 LGHDT and CDR2 YNNKEL (reference sequence). V dropped 0 bases and J dropped 4 bases, with 15 bases sitting between them. This CDR3 is built from 16 residues.

The chain is built from TRBV11-2 and TRBJ1-4; TRBD1 matches at 7 bases. There are 15 residues in the CDR3. With V trimmed by 5 bases and J by 8 bases, 11 bases remained unmatched. CDR1 SGHAT and CDR2 FQNNGV come from the germline V gene. As DNA, the CDR3 is TGTGCCAGCAGCCCAGAAGGGACAGCGGGAGAAAAACTGTTTTTT. Its protein is CASSPEGTAGEKLFF.

This clonotype was counted between two and nine times. The chain recombines TRBV12-3 or TRBV12-4 with TRBJ1-2, with D possibly matching TRBD1 (6 bases). Trimming cost V 4 bases and J 8 bases, with 14 bases left between them. The CDR3 runs 13 residues. DNA of the CDR3: TGTGCCAGCAGTTGGGGGAGGGGGGACGGCTACACCTTC. This encodes CASSWGRGDGYTF.

This clonotype occurred many times. The rearrangement links TRBV4-2 to TRBJ2-3; 12 bases align to TRBD2. CDR1 LGHNA and CDR2 YNFKEQ come from the germline V gene. Trimming at V came to 1 base and at J to 5 bases, leaving 4 bases not matched to a gene. This CDR3 has 16 amino acids. CDR3 nucleotides: TGTGCCAGCAGCCAAGCGACTAGCGGGAGAGGAGATACGCAGTATTTT. Protein product: CASSQATSGRGDTQYF.

The V gene is TRBV6-2 or TRBV6-3, the J gene TRBJ1-5; the D is unclear. The CDR3 spans 12 residues. The germline gives CDR1 MNHEY, CDR2 SVGEGT. V was pared by 2 bases and J by 5 bases, with 4 bases between. This chain's CDR3 is CASSYPYQPQHF. Here the CDR3 DNA reads TGTGCCAGCAGTTACCCCTATCAGCCCCAGCATTTT.

The rearrangement uses TRBV7-2 and TRBJ2-7; 9 nucleotides line up with TRBD2. Germline loops: CDR1 SGHTA, CDR2 FQGNSA. Trimming cost V 5 bases and J 4 bases; bases outside gene matches: 9. There are 15 residues in the CDR3. Here the CDR3 reads CASSPELAGPYEQYF. The CDR3 DNA reads as TGTGCCAGCAGCCCCGAACTAGCGGGCCCTTACGAGCAGTACTTC.

In this sample, this clonotype turned up a few times. Here the CDR3 DNA reads TGTGCCAGCAGCTTGCAACTAGCGGGATTATTTGATGAGCAGTTCTTC. Its protein product is CASSLQLAGLFDEQFF. This rearrangement joins TRBV5-6 to TRBJ2-1; 10 bases are a match to TRBD2. Per germline, CDR1 SGHDT and CDR2 YYEEEE. CDR3 length equals 16 residues. V shed 1 base, J shed 8 bases, and the junction held 9 bases outside the gene matches.

In regard to this clonotype: It may be a read error: a sequence one base away is much more abundant. CDR3 sequence: CASSQPTSNEQYF. CDR3 coding DNA: TGCGCCAGCAGCCAGCCTACTAGCAATGAGCAGTACTTC. The rearrangement uses TRBV4-1 and TRBJ2-5, with D tentatively TRBD2 (6 bases). The CDR3 has 13 residues. Germline V CDR1 and CDR2: MGHRA, YSYEKL. The ends were cut back, 3 bases at V and 11 bases at J, with 16 bases in the middle.

The chain has TRBV4-1 and TRBJ2-7; 7 nucleotides align to TRBD2. Germline V lookup: CDR1 MGHRA, CDR2 YSYEKL. This CDR3 contains 15 residues. Losses at the gene ends were 0 bases for V and 3 bases for J; bases not matched to a gene: 5. The CDR3 loop reads CASSQDLAEFYEQYF. In DNA form, the CDR3 reads TGCGCCAGCAGCCAAGATCTAGCGGAGTTCTACGAGCAGTACTTC.

Worth noting for this clonotype: One junction end disagrees with the germline gene, perhaps due to a read error. The chain links TRBV7-2 to TRBJ1-1; TRBD1 matches 10 bases. The CDR3 loop spans 17 amino acids. The germline gives CDR1 SGHTA, CDR2 FQGNSA. CDR3 nucleotide sequence: TGTGCCAGCAGATTAGTCCCGGACAGGGGGGGTGACACTGAAGCTTTCTTT. Protein product: CASRLVPDRGGDTEAFF.

The sample holds a few counts of this clonotype. The chain uses TRBV14 and TRBJ1-2; D uncertain. The CDR3 spans 13 residues. Germline CDR1 reads SGHDN; CDR2 reads FVKESK. The V end was cut by 0 bases, the J end by 7 bases, with 9 bases between. The DNA for the CDR3 is TGTGCCAGCAGCCAAGATCTACGGGGTGGCTACACCTTC. Translated: CASSQDLRGGYTF. Filled out from reference TRBV14 and TRBJ1-2, the complete variable domain reads EAGVTQFPSHSVIEKGQTVTLRCDPISGHDNLYWYRRVMGKEIKFLLHFVKESKQDESGMPNNRFLAERTGGTYSTLKVQPAELEDSGVYFCASSQDLRGGYTFGSGTRLTVV.

V usage is TRBV4-2 and J usage is TRBJ2-7; D assignment may be TRBD1 or TRBD2 (5 bases each). The V and J ends lost 1 base and 2 bases respectively, with 12 bases between them. This CDR3 spans 15 amino acids. Germline CDR1 and CDR2: LGHNA and YNFKEQ. The CDR3 loop reads CASSQVFGATYEQYF. The CDR3 region has the DNA TGTGCCAGCAGCCAAGTTTTCGGGGCGACCTACGAGCAGTACTTC.

Worth noting for this clonotype: This may be a read error: a much more frequent sequence differs by one nucleotide. The rearrangement uses TRBV20-1 and TRBJ2-6, with D unclear. V was cut by 0 bases and J by 0 bases, with 6 bases left in between. Germline-derived CDR1 and CDR2 are DFQATT and SNEGSKA (reference sequence). This CDR3 spans 15 amino acids. The CDR3 DNA reads as TGCAGTGCTAGAGATGGGGACTCTGGGGCCAACGTCCTGACTTTC. This encodes CSARDGDSGANVLTF.

There are many counts of this clonotype. The chain recombines TRBV20-1 with TRBJ2-7; TRBD2 aligns across 11 bases. Germline V CDR1 and CDR2: DFQATT, SNEGSKA (reference sequence). With V trimmed by 6 bases and J by 3 bases, 4 bases remained unmatched. This CDR3 contains 13 residues. CDR3 sequence: CSALTSGGYEQYF. DNA for the CDR3: TGCAGTGCCCTCACTAGCGGGGGCTACGAGCAGTACTTC.

V is TRBV2 and J is TRBJ2-1, with 7 nucleotides matching TRBD2. Germline V gene lookup returns CDR1 SNHLY and CDR2 FYNNEI. This CDR3 is 17 amino acids long. Germline trimming cut 6 bases from V and 0 bases from J; bases unmatched to any gene: 11. Written as DNA, the CDR3 is TGTGCCAGCAGCTACACCCCTAGCGGTAGCTCCTACAATGAGCAGTTCTTC. Encoded protein: CASSYTPSGSSYNEQFF.

The chain recombines TRBV13 with TRBJ2-3, with 11 positions matching TRBD2. The CDR3 consists of 17 residues. The junction had 10 bases not matched to a gene; V was cut back by 5 bases and J by 3 bases. CDR1 and CDR2 (germline): PRHDT, FYEKMQ (reference sequence). The CDR3 sequence is CASSRPPGLAETDTQYF. The CDR3 region has the DNA TGTGCCAGCAGCAGACCGCCGGGACTAGCGGAGACAGATACGCAGTATTTT.

Many counts were recorded for this clonotype. This chain links TRBV4-2 with TRBJ2-1; D is perhaps TRBD1 or TRBD2 (5 bases each). This CDR3 has 16 amino acids. V was trimmed by 1 base and J by 0 bases, leaving 10 bases between them. Germline V gives CDR1 LGHNA, CDR2 YNFKEQ. Here the CDR3 DNA reads TGTGCCAGCAGCCAAGTGGCAGGGAGCTCCTACAATGAGCAGTTCTTC. It specifies CASSQVAGSSYNEQFF.

As for this clonotype: A read error is possible here, since a much larger clone lies one base away. The V gene is TRBV29-1, the J gene TRBJ1-2; D is undetermined. There are 9 residues in the CDR3. The germline CDR1 and CDR2 sequences are SQVTM and ANQGSEA. V was clipped by 5 bases and J by 8 bases, with 6 bases between them. As DNA, the CDR3 is TGCAGCGTTAATAGCGGCTACACCTTC. Translated: CSVNSGYTF.

CDR3 in DNA: TGCAGTGCAGACCCTTTAGGGGACCAAGAGACCCAGTACTTC. This translates into CSADPLGDQETQYF. V gene TRBV20-1 combines with J gene TRBJ2-5, with a tentative D call TRBD1 (5 bases). Trimming took off 6 bases at V and 0 bases at J, with 14 bases between the two ends. Germline values: CDR1 DFQATT, CDR2 SNEGSKA (reference sequence). The CDR3 is 14 residues long.

The chain carries TRBV5-1 and TRBJ2-5; D uncertain. The CDR3 runs to 14 residues. V dropped 0 bases and J dropped 6 bases, with 12 bases sitting between them. Germline V lookup: CDR1 SGHRS, CDR2 YFSETQ. CDR3 sequence: CASSLETVRKTQYF. For the CDR3, the DNA is TGCGCCAGCAGCTTGGAAACAGTCCGAAAGACCCAGTACTTC. The full variable domain, its missing parts supplied by reference TRBV5-1 and TRBJ2-5, is KAGVTQTPRYLIKTRGQQVTLSCSPISGHRSVSWYQQTPGQGLQFLFEYFSETQRNKGNFPGRFSGRQFSNSRSEMNVSTLELGDSALYLCASSLETVRKTQYFGPGTRLLVL.

This clonotype has at least ten counts. The chain combines TRBV10-3 with TRBJ1-2, with 10 bases matching TRBD1. V gave up 8 bases and J gave up 7 bases; unmatched junction bases: 7. The CDR3 spans 13 residues. Germline CDR1 reads ENHRY; CDR2 reads SYGVKD. The CDR3 reads CAIRDRGFFGYTF. DNA for the CDR3: TGTGCCATCCGGGACAGGGGTTTTTTTGGCTACACCTTC.

V usage is TRBV12-3 or TRBV12-4 and J usage is TRBJ2-7; 9 nucleotides line up with TRBD2. CDR3 length: 15 amino acids. V shed 7 bases, J shed 3 bases, and the junction held 10 bases outside the gene matches. CDR3 in amino acids: CASTKRSGRGYEQYF. Here the CDR3 DNA reads TGTGCCAGCACCAAACGTAGCGGGAGAGGCTACGAGCAGTACTTC.

This clonotype was seen only a few times. This chain connects TRBV5-1 to TRBJ2-1; no clear D. The V gene lost 0 bases and the J gene lost 2 bases, with 12 bases spanning the gap. The germline V gene encodes CDR1 SGHRS and CDR2 YFSETQ. CDR3 size: 16 residues. The CDR3 loop reads CASSLEVRAAYNEQFF. The CDR3 coding sequence is TGCGCCAGCAGCTTGGAGGTTCGGGCAGCCTACAATGAGCAGTTCTTC. Complete variable domain (other parts from reference TRBV5-1 and TRBJ2-1): KAGVTQTPRYLIKTRGQQVTLSCSPISGHRSVSWYQQTPGQGLQFLFEYFSETQRNKGNFPGRFSGRQFSNSRSEMNVSTLELGDSALYLCASSLEVRAAYNEQFFGPGTRLTVL.

CDR3 sequence reads: CASSFRGSSYNSPLHF. The CDR3 region has the DNA TGTGCCAGCAGTTTTAGGGGCAGCTCCTATAATTCACCCCTCCACTTT. This sequence joins TRBV12-3 or TRBV12-4 and TRBJ1-6; the D gene is possibly TRBD1 (5 bases). The CDR3 runs 16 residues. V lost 3 bases to trimming and J lost 0 bases, with 9 bases between them.

The chain links TRBV6-6 to TRBJ2-5; weak D call: TRBD1 (5 bases). The germline gives CDR1 MNHNY, CDR2 SVGAGI (reference sequence). CDR3 length equals 13 residues. V gave up 6 bases and J gave up 4 bases, with 12 bases separating them. CDR3 DNA sequence: TGTGCCAGCAGACCCGACAGAACAGAGACCCAGTACTTC. As protein: CASRPDRTETQYF.

This clonotype was counted at least ten times. The chain combines TRBV12-3 or TRBV12-4 with TRBJ2-7, with 7 bases aligning to TRBD2. The V gene end was trimmed by 5 bases and the J gene end by 6 bases; junction bases not matched to a gene: 10. The length of the CDR3 is 14 residues. Here the CDR3 reads CASSPGTTQAEQYF. CDR3 nucleotides: TGTGCCAGCAGTCCCGGGACTACCCAGGCCGAGCAGTACTTC.

This clonotype was counted a few times. The rearrangement links TRBV6-6 to TRBJ1-4, with TRBD1 matching 8 bases. Germline V gives CDR1 MNHNY, CDR2 SVGAGI (reference sequence). This CDR3 spans 15 amino acids. V dropped 6 bases and J dropped 1; count of bases not matched to a gene: 4. Written as DNA, the CDR3 is TGTGCCAGCAGCACAGGGGGGGGAACTAATGAAAAACTGTTTTTT. This encodes CASSTGGGTNEKLFF.

The J gene is TRBJ1-5, the V gene TRBV20-1, with a tentative D call TRBD1 (5 bases). Germline V gives CDR1 DFQATT, CDR2 SNEGSKA (reference sequence). This CDR3 is built from 15 residues. Trimming removed 3 bases from V and 3 bases from J, with 15 bases in between. The CDR3 loop reads CSARTPGRVNQPQHF. CDR3 DNA sequence: TGCAGTGCTAGGACCCCCGGCAGGGTCAATCAGCCCCAGCATTTT.